This entry describes one TCR beta chain. This sample was taken from a study of blood T cell repertoires in COVID-19. At the level of the study: There were acute and convalescent COVID-19 samples, and they came from the United States, Italy and Spain. From T cells, B-cell-depleted T cells, or PBMCs came the material, which was cDNA or gDNA.

In the authors' methods: Scientists estimated how many nucleated cells there were by amplifying reference gene primers. Clones were sequenced by immunoSEQ multiplex PCR, and TCRdb holds only the in-frame ones, with some missing. That table gives V, J and clone size, and the DNA gave D and trimming. The sample shows about 64,000 clones, 80% to 90% of them seen only once. The TCR originated in a man between 40 and 49 years old with acute or convalescent COVID-19. Sequences were obtained from peripheral blood.

The CDR3 sequence: CSVGTDTQYF. CDR3 coding DNA: TGCAGCGTCGGGACAGATACGCAGTATTTT. J is TRBJ2-3 and V is TRBV29-1, with no clear D. The CDR3 is 10 amino acids. V was trimmed by 6 bases and J by 3 bases, leaving 4 bases between them. Germline loops: CDR1 SQVTM, CDR2 ANQGSEA.